This T cell receptor beta chain was recorded in a study of cytomegalovirus exposure and HLA in healthy donors. Study-wide results and caveats: It was 150 to 200 TCR beta chains that were listed as cytomegalovirus-associated. Later, TCR association rates were found to vary by HLA locus, highest for DRB1 and lowest for HLA-C. In a later analysis, a genetic analysis reported fewer productive-TCR N-insertions in an Asian-associated ancestry cluster than the cohort average. Common viral pathogens seemed, in a later analysis, to connect with several of the most significant clusters.

Concerning this clone itself: Its antigen is undetermined.

V was trimmed by 9 bases and J by 3 bases, leaving 15 bases between them. The CDR3 runs to 13 residues. Germline assignment: CDR1 MNHNS and CDR2 SASEGT. Primers: 60 Vbeta forward and 13 Jbeta reverse. TCRdb's copy holds only in-frame clones and misses some; the assay was immunoSEQ multiplex PCR. Its listing shows 65,000 to 80,000 clones. V and J are TRBV6-1 and TRBJ2-7; TRBD1 might be the D (5 bases). The receptor was isolated from a man aged 25 to 45 in good health and CMV-seronegative. The specimen was PBMCs. The CDR3 protein is CASTLTGDYEQYF. CDR3 DNA sequence: TGTGCCAGTACGCTCACAGGTGACTACGAGCAGTACTTC.